The 21 T cell receptor beta chains in this list originate from one sample, sequenced in a study of T cells after yellow fever vaccination. Each CDR3 protein is one row after TCRdb ran MiXCR on the 5' RACE reads. The sample has under 200,000 distinct CDR3 sequences, about 10% seen once. The input for sequencing was CD8+ T cells sorted from PBMCs, taken 15 days after the yellow fever booster vaccination. These receptors were obtained from a man aged 18 to 29 who received the YFV17D yellow fever vaccine.

As to this clonotype: Compared with germline, one end of the junction differs, possibly owing to a read error. The chain recombines TRBV20-1 with TRBJ1-4; D is possibly TRBD1 (5 bases). Germline CDR1 is DFQATT and CDR2 is SNEGSKA (reference sequence). The CDR3 is 15 residues long. Here the CDR3 reads CSVRHAGTPNEKLFF. CDR3 sequence (DNA): TGCAGTGTTAGACACGCCGGGACTCCAAATGAAAAACTGTTTTTT.

V is TRBV11-2 and J is TRBJ2-7, with 8 bases identical to TRBD1. With V trimmed by 5 bases and J by 6 bases, 12 bases remained unmatched. The CDR3 extends over 15 amino acids. Per germline, CDR1 SGHAT and CDR2 FQNNGV. CDR3 sequence: CASSPQRQGKSEQYF. As DNA, the CDR3 is TGTGCCAGCAGCCCACAAAGACAGGGGAAGTCCGAGCAGTACTTC.

This clonotype has just a few counts. The chain carries TRBV7-6 and TRBJ1-3; TRBD1 is a possible D gene (5 bases). The V end lost 5 bases, the J end lost 0 bases, and 14 bases lay between the germline ends. The CDR3 spans 16 residues. The germline V gene has CDR1 SGHVS and CDR2 FNYEAQ. CDR3 amino acids: CASSDSRLNSGNTIYF. The CDR3 nucleotides read TGTGCCAGCAGCGACAGCAGACTGAACTCTGGAAACACCATATATTTT.

CDR3 in amino acids: CASSVVGSGNTIYF. Here the CDR3 DNA reads TGTGCCAGCAGCGTAGTGGGGTCGGGAAACACCATATATTTT. The chain has TRBV9 and TRBJ1-3; D is uncertain. The ends were cut back, 0 bases at V and 4 bases at J, with 8 bases in the middle. The CDR3 totals 14 residues. The germline V gene has CDR1 SGDLS and CDR2 YYNGEE.

This clonotype was counted ten times or more. The rearrangement uses TRBV10-3 and TRBJ2-6; unclear D gene. Per the germline V gene, CDR1 is ENHRY and CDR2 is SYGVKD. The CDR3 length is 15 residues. The germline V and J ends were trimmed by 3 bases and 2 bases, with 8 bases remaining between them. Written as DNA, the CDR3 is TGTGCCATCAGTGATAGTTTTACTGGGGCCAACGTCCTGACTTTC. Its protein is CAISDSFTGANVLTF.

The chain carries TRBV11-2 and TRBJ2-1; 10 positions match TRBD1. The CDR3 runs 13 residues. Germline V gene data show CDR1 as SGHAT and CDR2 as FQNNGV. Unmatched junction bases numbered 4, after V lost 7 bases and J lost 7 bases. The CDR3 sequence: CASTTGGQNEQFF. Written as DNA, the CDR3 is TGTGCCAGCACGACAGGGGGCCAGAATGAGCAGTTCTTC.

This sequence joins TRBV7-2 and TRBJ2-5, with 14 bases fitting TRBD2. Germline-derived CDR1 and CDR2 are SGHTA and FQGNSA. V lost 4 bases and J lost 3; bases outside the gene matches: 13. This CDR3 is 19 amino acids long. The CDR3 sequence is CASSWYSGLAGEKEETQYF. The DNA for the CDR3 is TGTGCCAGCAGCTGGTACTCGGGACTAGCGGGGGAGAAAGAAGAGACCCAGTACTTC.

The chain carries TRBV4-1 and TRBJ2-1, with TRBD2 matching 7 bases. CDR1 MGHRA and CDR2 YSYEKL come from the germline V gene. This CDR3 comprises 17 residues. V trimming: 4 bases; J trimming: 0 bases; junction bases outside the gene matches: 9. The CDR3, as DNA: TGCGCCAGCAGCCTCCTGACCCGGACTAGCTCCTACAATGAGCAGTTCTTC. The encoded protein is CASSLLTRTSSYNEQFF.

This clonotype came up a few times. The chain combines TRBV24-1 with TRBJ2-3, with a possible D match to TRBD2 (5 bases). Germline loops: CDR1 KGHDR, CDR2 SFDVKD. The V end was cut by 2 bases, the J end by 0 bases, with 11 bases between. The CDR3 has 16 residues. In DNA form, the CDR3 reads TGTGCCACCAGTGATTCCCTGAGGGAGAGCACAGATACGCAGTATTTT. This codes for CATSDSLRESTDTQYF.

The CDR3 protein is CASSLREQGALANYEQYV. CDR3 sequence (DNA): TGTGCCAGCAGTTTGAGGGAACAGGGGGCCCTGGCGAACTACGAGCAGTACGTC. This chain connects TRBV28 to TRBJ2-7; 9 bases map to TRBD1. J was trimmed by 3 bases and V by 3 bases; bases with no gene match: 15. CDR1 MDHEN and CDR2 SYDVKM come from the germline V gene. CDR3 size: 18 residues.

This chain connects TRBV11-2 to TRBJ2-3, with D uncertain. The germline CDR1 and CDR2 sequences are SGHAT and FQNNGV. Trimming stripped 5 bases from V and 10 bases from J, with 10 bases between. The length of the CDR3 is 11 residues. The DNA of the CDR3 is TGTGCCAGCAGCCTGGTAGAGGCGCAGTATTTT. Translating gives CASSLVEAQYF.

This clonotype was picked up many times. This sequence joins TRBV7-2 and TRBJ2-7, with D unclear. Germline V lookup: CDR1 SGHTA, CDR2 FQGNSA. Trimming stripped 3 bases from V and 0 bases from J, with 6 bases between. The CDR3 sequence is 13 residues long. The CDR3 protein is CASSFGHSYEQYV. CDR3 coding DNA: TGTGCCAGCAGCTTCGGGCACTCCTACGAGCAGTACGTC.

This clonotype occurred a few times. The chain recombines TRBV11-2 with TRBJ2-1; D may match TRBD1 or TRBD2 (5 bases each). The length of the CDR3 is 15 residues. The V gene's germline CDR1 is SGHAT and CDR2 FQNNGV. V lost 4 bases, J lost 0 bases, and 10 bases lay in between. The CDR3 loop is CASSSAGSSYNEQFF. The CDR3 bases are TGTGCCAGCAGCTCCGCAGGGAGCTCCTACAATGAGCAGTTCTTC. The whole variable domain, filled in from reference TRBV11-2 and TRBJ2-1, reads EAGVAQSPRYKIIEKRQSVAFWCNPISGHATLYWYQQILGQGPKLLIQFQNNGVVDDSQLPKDRFSAERLKGVDSTLKIQPAKLEDSAVYLCASSSAGSSYNEQFFGPGTRLTVL.

The V gene is TRBV29-1, the J gene TRBJ2-1; perhaps TRBD2 as D (5 bases). Germline V lookup: CDR1 SQVTM, CDR2 ANQGSEA. Trimming removed 0 bases at V and 5 bases at J, with 14 bases between. The CDR3 contains 15 residues. CDR3 sequence: CSVEDWEKEDNEQFF. CDR3 DNA sequence: TGCAGCGTTGAAGATTGGGAGAAGGAGGACAATGAGCAGTTCTTC.

A few counts support this clonotype. The gene calls are TRBV5-1 and TRBJ2-1; 7 bases agree with TRBD2. CDR3 length: 14 amino acids. V lost 9 bases, J lost 7 bases, and 13 bases stayed unmatched. Germline lookup yields CDR1 SGHRS and CDR2 YFSETQ. CDR3 sequence reads: CATSWAGDENEQFF. The CDR3, as DNA: TGCGCCACCTCATGGGCGGGGGATGAAAATGAGCAGTTCTTC.

J is TRBJ1-5 and V is TRBV20-1; D is possibly TRBD1 (5 bases). Germline V gene data show CDR1 as DFQATT and CDR2 as SNEGSKA (reference sequence). V dropped 3 bases and J dropped 7 bases, with 16 bases sitting between them. This CDR3 contains 14 residues. This CDR3 reads CSARRGVRDQPQHF. The CDR3, as DNA: TGCAGTGCTAGGCGAGGGGTCAGGGACCAGCCCCAGCATTTT.

The chain employs TRBV12-5 and TRBJ1-5; tentative D call: TRBD1 (6 bases). The CDR3 has 14 residues. Germline CDR1 and CDR2: LGHNT and FRNRAP. V lost 0 bases and J 7 bases, leaving 10 bases between the germline ends. The CDR3 DNA is TGTGCTAGTGGTTTGGTACCAGGGGTCCAGCCCCAGCATTTT. Residues: CASGLVPGVQPQHF.

The sample holds a few counts of this clonotype. The rearrangement uses TRBV27 and TRBJ2-2; no reliable D call. With 5 bases removed from V and 3 bases from J, the gap between germline ends came to 7 bases. CDR1 is MNHEY and CDR2 is SMNVEV in the germline V gene (reference sequence). CDR3 size: 13 residues. Here the CDR3 DNA reads TGTGCCAGCAGTCGAAGGGACACCGGGGAGCTGTTTTTT. It encodes CASSRRDTGELFF.

The J gene is TRBJ2-3, the V gene TRBV7-9, with D unclear. The germline V and J ends were trimmed by 5 bases and 2 bases, with 14 bases remaining between them. CDR1 is SEHNR and CDR2 is FQNEAQ in the germline V gene (reference sequence). The CDR3 extends over 15 amino acids. CDR3 in amino acids: CASSPQADLTDTQYF. The CDR3 region has the DNA TGTGCCAGCAGCCCCCAAGCCGACCTCACAGATACGCAGTATTTT.

This chain connects TRBV12-3 or TRBV12-4 to TRBJ2-5, with D perhaps TRBD1 (5 bases). The CDR3 runs to 13 residues. The ends were cut back, 6 bases at V and 1 base at J, with 9 bases in the middle. The CDR3 here is CASRQGSQETQYF. As DNA, the CDR3 is TGTGCCAGCAGGCAGGGATCCCAAGAGACCCAGTACTTC.

This sequence joins TRBV7-6 and TRBJ2-2; weak D call: TRBD1 (5 bases). The CDR3 length is 17 residues. Trimming pared 5 bases from V and 0 bases from J, leaving 16 bases between. CDR1 and CDR2 (germline): SGHVS, FNYEAQ. CDR3: CASSPPLGPTNTGELFF. Written as DNA, the CDR3 is TGTGCCAGCAGCCCCCCGCTGGGGCCTACGAACACCGGGGAGCTGTTTTTT.